This passage covers 24 T cell receptor beta chains from one sample sequenced in a study of regulatory T cells in long-lasting Graves disease. Time point given: persistent/refractory GD, antithyroid drugs over 5 years with positive TRAb. Generation of the TCR library employed RNA extracted from PBMCs. Building the TCR beta libraries relied on iRepertoire HTBI primers, and CDR3 regions underwent Arm-PCR. TCRdb analysed the multiplex PCR reads with MiXCR anew, one entry per CDR3 protein. The table has a few hundred thousand distinct CDR3 sequences, about 25% seen once. The source was peripheral blood mononuclear cells (PBMCs), collected when the disease was refractory, from a patient treated with antithyroid drugs. The receptors were sampled from a female donor with Graves disease.

The chain recombines TRBV4-2 with TRBJ1-6; no firm D call. The CDR3 totals 16 residues. V was shortened by 0 bases and J by 6 bases, with 12 bases between the two germline ends. Germline CDR1 reads LGHNA; CDR2 reads YNFKEQ. The CDR3 sequence: CASSQDNEGFNSPLHF. The CDR3 coding sequence is TGTGCCAGCAGCCAAGATAACGAGGGCTTTAATTCACCCCTCCACTTT.

The table lists this clonotype with a few counts. V gene TRBV7-3 combines with J gene TRBJ2-7; D remains ambiguous. Trimming shortened V by 0 bases and J by 5 bases, and 8 bases separated the two germline ends. Germline V gene sequence: CDR1 SGHTA, CDR2 FQGTGA. The CDR3 is 13 amino acids. CDR3 DNA: TGTGCCAGCAGCTTAACGGGGATCCACGAGCAGTACTTC. This gives the protein CASSLTGIHEQYF.

This chain joins TRBV15 and TRBJ2-7, with 7 bases fitting TRBD2. J gave up 3 bases and V 1 base, and 3 bases lay outside the gene matches. Germline CDR1 LNHNV, CDR2 YYDKDF (reference sequence). This CDR3 comprises 14 residues. The CDR3 DNA reads TGTGCCACCAGCAGAGTGGGGGGGAACTACGAGCAGTACTTC. Residues: CATSRVGGNYEQYF.

The gene calls are TRBV18 and TRBJ1-1; D gene unclear. CDR3 length: 12 residues. V lost 2 bases and J lost 6, with 7 bases in between. Germline CDR1 is KGHSH and CDR2 is LQKENI. CDR3 nucleotide sequence: TGTGCCAGCTCACCATTAGACGCTGAAGCTTTCTTT. Its translation: CASSPLDAEAFF.

This clonotype was observed a handful of times. This chain joins TRBV6-1 and TRBJ2-7, with D uncertain. V lost 6 bases and J lost 0, with 12 bases in between. Germline V gives CDR1 MNHNS, CDR2 SASEGT. This CDR3 comprises 14 residues. The CDR3 here is CASSAADTSYEQYF. The CDR3 DNA reads TGTGCCAGCAGCGCCGCAGATACCTCCTACGAGCAGTACTTC.

This clonotype has ten or more counts. V usage is TRBV6-1 and J usage is TRBJ2-5; 9 positions match TRBD1. The CDR3 loop spans 14 amino acids. V shed 5 bases and J 7 bases; nucleotides not matched to a gene: 8. CDR1 MNHNS and CDR2 SASEGT come from the germline V gene. The CDR3: CASSTNRGLGTQYF. CDR3 DNA: TGTGCCAGCAGTACGAACAGGGGGCTGGGGACCCAGTACTTC.

This clonotype was detected a few times. The chain carries TRBV6-1 and TRBJ2-3; 7 nucleotides match TRBD2. Unmatched junction bases numbered 6, after V lost 5 bases and J lost 1 base. The CDR3 loop spans 15 amino acids. CDR1 is MNHNS and CDR2 is SASEGT in the germline V gene. The CDR3 DNA reads as TGTGCCAGCAGTCAAAGCGGGATGGGCACAGATACGCAGTATTTT. This translates into CASSQSGMGTDTQYF.

This clonotype was recorded at least ten times. This rearrangement joins TRBV2 to TRBJ2-2; unclear D gene. Germline-derived CDR1 and CDR2 are SNHLY and FYNNEI. Trimming took off 8 bases at V and 3 bases at J, with 7 bases between the two ends. This CDR3 comprises 12 residues. For the CDR3, the DNA is TGTGCCAGCGTTAGTCACACCGGGGAGCTGTTTTTT. Its translation: CASVSHTGELFF.

The chain employs TRBV7-9 and TRBJ2-3, with D hard to call. V was shortened by 5 bases and J by 1 base, with 10 bases between the two germline ends. The CDR3 runs 14 residues. Looked up from germline, CDR1 is SEHNR and CDR2 is FQNEAQ (reference sequence). The CDR3 DNA reads as TGTGCCAGCAGCCGAGATTATGGCACAGATACGCAGTATTTT. It translates to CASSRDYGTDTQYF.

This clonotype has only a few counts. V is TRBV19 and J is TRBJ1-4; 9 nucleotides agree with TRBD1. CDR1 and CDR2 from the germline V gene are LNHDA and SQIVND (reference sequence). The V gene end was trimmed by 9 bases and the J gene end by 5 bases; junction bases not matched to a gene: 10. The CDR3 has 15 residues. The CDR3 coding sequence is TGTGCCAGACCCTGTTTGGGACAGGGAAATGAAAAACTGTTTTTT. Translating gives CARPCLGQGNEKLFF.

The rearrangement links TRBV7-6 to TRBJ2-5; D is uncertain. This CDR3 spans 14 amino acids. Germline loops: CDR1 SGHVS, CDR2 FNYEAQ. V lost 2 bases to trimming and J lost 1 base, with 8 bases between them. This CDR3 is CASSLSQTQETQYF. CDR3 DNA sequence: TGTGCCAGCAGCTTAAGCCAGACCCAAGAGACCCAGTACTTC.

This clonotype was observed a handful of times. The chain employs TRBV29-1 and TRBJ1-4; 12 bases match TRBD1. The CDR3 contains 16 residues. V dropped 5 bases and J dropped 4; count of bases not matched to a gene: 8. Per germline, CDR1 SQVTM and CDR2 ANQGSEA. This chain's CDR3 is CSVLGTGGEGNEKLFF. CDR3 in DNA: TGCAGCGTTTTGGGGACAGGGGGCGAGGGTAATGAAAAACTGTTTTTT.

At least ten counts were recorded for this clonotype. The rearrangement links TRBV6-1 to TRBJ1-1; 7 nucleotides agree with TRBD1. Trimming at V came to 4 bases and at J to 4 bases, leaving 6 bases not matched to a gene. The CDR3 has 14 amino acids. In germline, CDR1 is MNHNS, CDR2 SASEGT. In DNA, the CDR3 is TGTGCCAGCAGTGGGGACAGACCCAGCACTGAAGCTTTCTTT. Its protein product is CASSGDRPSTEAFF.

The V and J genes are TRBV18 and TRBJ1-1; D unclear. V lost 0 bases to trimming and J lost 5 bases, with 10 bases between them. Germline CDR1 and CDR2: KGHSH and LQKENI. This CDR3 has 14 amino acids. The CDR3, as DNA: TGTGCCAGCTCACCACCAGCCCGGCGGACTGAAGCTTTCTTT. Amino acids: CASSPPARRTEAFF.

This clonotype has only a few counts. This rearrangement joins TRBV29-1 to TRBJ2-7; possibly TRBD2 for D (6 bases). Germline V CDR1 and CDR2: SQVTM, ANQGSEA. With 4 bases removed from V and 6 bases from J, the gap between germline ends came to 16 bases. This CDR3 has 13 amino acids. The DNA of the CDR3 is TGCAGCGTTGCAAGGGGCGGAGGGACCGAGCAGTACTTC. Its protein is CSVARGGGTEQYF.

The rearrangement links TRBV20-1 to TRBJ1-1; 7 bases fit TRBD1. J gave up 2 bases and V 2 bases, and 8 bases lay outside the gene matches. The CDR3 loop spans 15 amino acids. CDR1 is DFQATT and CDR2 is SNEGSKA in the germline V gene (reference sequence). DNA for the CDR3: TGCAGTGCTAGACCTGGGGGACAGACAAACACTGAAGCTTTCTTT. Its protein product is CSARPGGQTNTEAFF.

This sequence joins TRBV28 and TRBJ1-3; D is perhaps TRBD1 (5 bases). CDR3 length: 16 residues. Trimming took off 2 bases at V and 7 bases at J, with 18 bases between the two ends. Germline CDR1 reads MDHEN; CDR2 reads SYDVKM. The CDR3 region has the DNA TGTGCCAGCAGTTTAGCGCCCCCGGGGGTTGGGAACACCATATATTTT. Translated, it gives CASSLAPPGVGNTIYF.

At least ten counts were recorded for this clonotype. The chain recombines TRBV20-1 with TRBJ2-5; 8 bases line up with TRBD1. CDR1 DFQATT and CDR2 SNEGSKA come from the germline V gene (reference sequence). The trim removed 3 bases at V and 5 bases at J, leaving 5 bases unmatched. The CDR3 spans 13 residues. The CDR3, as DNA: TGCAGTGCTAGGTCAGGGGGCGGCGAGACCCAGTACTTC. Translated: CSARSGGGETQYF.

The chain employs TRBV28 and TRBJ2-5; 9 bases are shared with TRBD1. The CDR3 is 15 amino acids. V lost 3 bases to trimming and J lost 0 bases; unmatched junction nucleotides: 2. CDR1 is MDHEN and CDR2 is SYDVKM in the germline V gene. DNA of the CDR3: TGTGCCAGCAGTTTGGGGACAGGGTACCAAGAGACCCAGTACTTC. This encodes CASSLGTGYQETQYF.

The chain uses TRBV9 and TRBJ1-1; the D gene is possibly TRBD1 (5 bases). Trimming cost V 0 bases and J 5 bases, with 23 bases left between them. In germline, CDR1 is SGDLS, CDR2 YYNGEE. The CDR3 runs 18 residues. DNA for the CDR3: TGTGCCAGCAGCGTAGCTCTTGGTCAGGGAGATATGGGGACTGAAGCTTTCTTT. Translation gives CASSVALGQGDMGTEAFF.

Comments on this clonotype: A junction end diverges from the germline sequence, so it may reflect a read error. The J gene is TRBJ1-1, the V gene TRBV6-5; D is uncertain. CDR1 and CDR2 from the germline V gene are MNHEY and SVGAGI. The CDR3 runs 12 residues. The CDR3 loop reads CASSSRPTGAFF. In DNA form, the CDR3 reads TGTGCCAGCAGTTCCCGCCCGACTGGAGCTTTCTTT.

The chain carries TRBV29-1 and TRBJ2-4; TRBD1 is a possible D gene (6 bases). Germline V lookup: CDR1 SQVTM, CDR2 ANQGSEA. Trimming stripped 2 bases from V and 11 bases from J, with 19 bases between. This CDR3 is built from 14 residues. CDR3 sequence: CSVELSGTTKVQYF. DNA of the CDR3: TGCAGCGTTGAATTGTCCGGGACAACGAAGGTTCAGTACTTC.

As to this clonotype: Being one base from a much bigger clone, this may be a read error. The chain combines TRBV27 with TRBJ2-7, with 12 bases fitting TRBD1. Germline trimming cut 4 bases from V and 6 bases from J; bases unmatched to any gene: 16. The CDR3 sequence is 18 residues long. Looked up from germline, CDR1 is MNHEY and CDR2 is SMNVEV (reference sequence). CDR3 nucleotide sequence: TGTGCCAGCAGTTCCCCCCGGGACAGGGGGCGTTCTAGCCGCGAGCAGTACTTC. It is translated as CASSSPRDRGRSSREQYF.

This clonotype came up many times. The rearrangement joins TRBV28 to TRBJ2-7, with 9 nucleotides matching TRBD1. The CDR3 covers 16 residues. After removal of 1 base from V and 2 bases from J, the junction contained 6 bases not matched to a gene. Per the germline V gene, CDR1 is MDHEN and CDR2 is SYDVKM. The CDR3 bases are TGTGCCAGCAGTTTATTCTCCCGGGACAGGGCCTACGAGCAGTACTTC. This gives the protein CASSLFSRDRAYEQYF.